These T cell receptor beta chains were read from a single sample in a study of blood T cell repertoires in COVID-19. The data were produced by immunoSEQ multiplex PCR, yet TCRdb's version contains in-frame clones alone and is incomplete. The data show 200,000 to 250,000 clones, 65% to 85% seen once. Sequencing was performed on peripheral blood. These receptor sequences come from a young woman with COVID-19, enrolled during active disease. Both conserved end residues are part of each CDR3. The order of the fields is J gene, clone size, V gene, D gene, CDR3 protein, CDR3 DNA. D genes are given only for firm matches. The size field is filled for only some rows; it gives once, few, many or a size class.

>TRBJ1-1|.|TRBV28|TRBD1
CASSSNSWDRGACTEAFF
TGTGCCAGCAGTTCCAACTCGTGGGACAGGGGTGCCTGCACTGAAGCTTTCTTT
>TRBJ1-6|once|TRBV5-8|.
CASRRADSPLHF
TGTGCCAGCAGACGCGCGGATTCACCCCTCCACTTT
>TRBJ1-4|.|TRBV21-1|.
CASSKGWDRGPFATNEKLFF
TGTGCCAGCAGCAAAGGGTGGGACAGGGGGCCCTTCGCAACTAATGAAAAACTGTTTTTT
>TRBJ2-7|.|TRBV5-6|.
CASSFQGLVYEQYF
TGTGCCAGCAGCTTCCAGGGCCTAGTCTACGAGCAGTACTTC
>TRBJ2-6|.|TRBV19|.
CASALITGANVLTF
TGTGCCAGTGCCCTAATCACTGGGGCCAACGTCCTGACTTTC
>TRBJ2-2|.|TRBV30|TRBD2
CAFSGMNTGELFF
TGTGCCTTTAGCGGGATGAACACCGGGGAGCTGTTTTTT
>TRBJ1-1|.|TRBV6-2/TRBV6-3|TRBD1
CASSLQGDTEAFF
TGTGCCAGCAGTTTACAGGGGGACACTGAAGCTTTCTTT
>TRBJ2-1|.|TRBV5-6|TRBD2
CASRMKMGLAGVIEQFF
TGTGCCAGCAGGATGAAGATGGGACTAGCGGGAGTAATTGAGCAGTTCTTC
>TRBJ1-4|.|TRBV2|.
CALGRENEKLFF
TGTGCCCTCGGACGGGAAAATGAAAAACTGTTTTTT
>TRBJ1-1|.|TRBV27|TRBD1
CASSLSIGTGAQGAFF
TGTGCCAGCAGCCTTAGCATAGGGACAGGGGCGCAAGGGGCTTTCTTT
>TRBJ2-3|.|TRBV2|.
CASRWGVYDTQYF
TGTGCCAGCAGGTGGGGCGTGTATGATACGCAGTATTTT
>TRBJ2-7|.|TRBV5-1|.
CASSLSGDEQYF
TGCGCCAGCAGCTTGTCAGGGGACGAGCAGTACTTC
>TRBJ2-1|.|TRBV24-1|.
CATSDSYMSSYNEQFF
TGTGCCACCAGTGATTCATATATGAGCTCCTACAATGAGCAGTTCTTC
>TRBJ1-1|.|TRBV5-4|.
CASSPDYGRGAEAFF
TGTGCCAGCAGCCCAGATTATGGACGGGGGGCTGAAGCTTTCTTT
>TRBJ2-1|.|TRBV30|TRBD2
CAWSGLAGGLSSYNEQFF
TGTGCCTGGAGTGGTCTAGCGGGGGGCCTTAGCTCCTACAATGAGCAGTTCTTC
>TRBJ2-7|.|TRBV18|.
CASSPKDSSRKEQYF
TGTGCCAGCTCACCGAAGGACAGTTCCAGGAAGGAGCAGTACTTC
>TRBJ2-2|.|TRBV4-2|.
CASSQGPFRGDTGELFF
TGTGCCAGCAGCCAGGGTCCCTTCAGGGGGGACACCGGGGAGCTGTTTTTT
>TRBJ2-2|.|TRBV24-1|.
CATSDSGLPVGELFF
TGTGCCACCAGTGATTCGGGACTCCCCGTCGGGGAGCTGTTTTTT
>TRBJ2-3|.|TRBV12-3/TRBV12-4|TRBD2
CASSKLANAQYF
TGTGCCAGCAGCAAACTAGCGAATGCGCAGTATTTT
>TRBJ2-3|.|TRBV5-1|.
CASSFPGSATDTQYF
TGCGCCAGCAGCTTTCCAGGGTCAGCCACAGATACGCAGTATTTT
>TRBJ1-1|.|TRBV13|TRBD1
CASSTGRDRMPEAFF
TGTGCCAGCAGCACGGGCCGGGACAGGATGCCAGAAGCTTTCTTT
>TRBJ1-5|.|TRBV20-1|.
CSTGNNQPQHF
TGCAGTACAGGAAACAATCAGCCCCAGCATTTT
>TRBJ2-2|.|TRBV13|.
CASSPGLGPGELFF
TGTGCCAGCAGCCCCGGGTTGGGGCCCGGGGAGCTGTTTTTT
>TRBJ2-2|.|TRBV7-3|.
CASSAGEPTAGELFF
TGTGCCAGCAGCGCCGGGGAACCTACAGCCGGGGAGCTGTTTTTT
>TRBJ1-2|few|TRBV5-6|.
CASSPGKGNPGYGYTF
TGTGCCAGCAGCCCGGGGAAAGGAAACCCAGGCTATGGCTACACCTTC
>TRBJ1-5|.|TRBV6-2/TRBV6-3|TRBD1
CASSFDRGRGSLGQPQHF
TGTGCCAGCAGCTTCGACAGGGGGCGCGGCAGCCTCGGTCAGCCCCAGCATTTT
>TRBJ2-7|.|TRBV9|.
CASGRGGELIEQYF
TGTGCCAGCGGCCGGGGAGGCGAGCTAATTGAGCAGTACTTC
>TRBJ1-2|.|TRBV27|TRBD1
CASSPQRTGGNGYTF
TGTGCCAGCAGTCCCCAAAGGACAGGGGGTAATGGCTACACCTTC
>TRBJ1-4|.|TRBV4-3|TRBD1
CASSPGQGGKLFF
TGCGCCAGCAGCCCTGGACAGGGAGGAAAACTGTTTTTT
>TRBJ2-1|.|TRBV7-9|.
CASSLEAGGSNEQFF
TGTGCCAGCAGCTTAGAAGCAGGGGGGAGCAATGAGCAGTTCTTC
>TRBJ2-7|few|TRBV11-2|.
CASSLSTGTYEQYF
TGTGCCAGCAGCTTATCGACAGGAACCTACGAGCAGTACTTC
>TRBJ1-2|.|TRBV10-3|.
CAISESRDGYTF
TGTGCCATCAGTGAGTCGAGGGATGGCTACACCTTC
>TRBJ1-5|.|TRBV19|.
CASIGRGAAHQPQHF
TGTGCCAGTATTGGCCGGGGGGCTGCCCATCAGCCCCAGCATTTT
>TRBJ2-4|.|TRBV5-6|.
CASSLVGGSRNIQYF
TGTGCCAGCAGCTTGGTTGGGGGGTCGCGGAACATTCAGTACTTC
>TRBJ2-7|.|TRBV19|TRBD2
CASSPLAGGLYEQYF
TGTGCCAGTAGTCCACTAGCGGGAGGTCTCTACGAGCAGTACTTC
>TRBJ1-4|.|TRBV6-5|TRBD1
CASTRHRGGEKLFF
TGTGCCAGCACTCGTCACAGGGGTGGGGAAAAACTGTTTTTT
>TRBJ1-3|.|TRBV27|.
CASSTQGYPGNTIYF
TGTGCCAGCAGTACCCAGGGGTACCCTGGAAACACCATATATTTT
>TRBJ1-1|.|TRBV28|.
CASSHIQGVWTEAFF
TGTGCCAGCAGTCACATACAGGGAGTTTGGACTGAAGCTTTCTTT
>TRBJ1-6|few|TRBV28|.
CASSPGDSPLHF
TGTGCCAGCAGTCCCGGGGATTCACCCCTCCACTTT
>TRBJ2-7|.|TRBV19|TRBD1
CASSIRADRDYEQYF
TGTGCCAGTAGTATACGGGCGGACAGGGACTACGAGCAGTACTTC
>TRBJ2-7|many|TRBV7-2|.
CASSLSRGAREQYF
TGTGCCAGCAGCTTATCCAGGGGAGCCCGCGAGCAGTACTTC
>TRBJ1-4|.|TRBV27|TRBD1
CASSPLDRANEKLFF
TGTGCCAGCAGTCCTCTAGACAGGGCAAATGAAAAACTGTTTTTT
>TRBJ2-7|.|TRBV5-5|TRBD2
CASSRLGTSGSYEQYF
TGTGCCAGCAGCCGACTCGGGACTAGCGGCTCCTACGAGCAGTACTTC
>TRBJ2-3|.|TRBV19|TRBD2
CASSIVGGSRDTQYF
TGTGCCAGTAGTATCGTGGGGGGGTCGCGGGATACGCAGTATTTT
>TRBJ1-2|.|TRBV14|.
CASSQLRGSANYGYTF
TGTGCCAGCAGCCAACTTCGCGGTTCAGCTAACTATGGCTACACCTTC
>TRBJ1-6|.|TRBV27|.
CASSLSGVGSPLHF
TGTGCCAGCAGTTTATCAGGGGTCGGATCACCCCTCCACTTT